This TCR beta chain came from a study of cytomegalovirus exposure and HLA in healthy donors. Study overall: Earlier, 110 million or so unique TCR beta sequences were recovered from around 190 million T cells by an analysis. Approximately 80 million unique TCRs, all from HLA-typed donors, were included in an early release of the data.

Findings and limits, study-wide: The study carried out a later analysis of TCR beta sequences. It associated roughly 17,000 of them with specific HLA alleles at a false discovery rate of 0.05. Later analysis suggested most CMV-associated TCR beta chains were HLA-restricted.

Use of 60 Vbeta and 13 Jbeta primers characterized the PCR. Assay used: immunoSEQ multiplex PCR; TCRdb lists only in-frame clones, some missing. The sample shows approximately 150,000 clones, 81% of them seen only once. This CDR3 is 12 amino acids long. Between the trimmed V and J ends, which lost 7 bases and 4 bases, there was a span of 8 bases. CDR1 MNHNS and CDR2 SASEGT come from the germline V gene. About this clone itself: The target antigen is unknown.

The receptor was derived from a man over 45 in good health and CMV-seropositive. Specimen: PBMCs. V and J are TRBV6-1 and TRBJ2-1, with D possibly TRBD1 on 6 matching bases. CDR3 sequence: CASKGQYNEQFF. The CDR3 DNA follows: TGTGCCAGCAAAGGACAGTACAATGAGCAGTTCTTC.